Presented here are 7 T cell receptor beta chains from one specimen sequenced in a study of cytomegalovirus exposure and HLA in healthy donors. The PCR made use of 60 Vbeta and 13 Jbeta primers. The method was immunoSEQ multiplex PCR; TCRdb's version includes in-frame clones alone and lacks a portion of them. This sample yields about 65,000 clones, of which about four fifths are seen a single time; around 4.2% belongs to the top ten. The sequencing input was PBMCs. These receptors were obtained from a woman younger than 45 in good health and CMV-seronegative.

In regard to this clone: At one boundary the junction diverges from the germline segment, which might be a read error. The chain combines TRBV29-1 with TRBJ2-7, with TRBD2 matching over 7 bases. Germline values: CDR1 SQVTM, CDR2 ANQGSEA. The CDR3 runs to 11 residues. The CDR3 here is CTQGGPHEQCF. The CDR3 coding sequence is TGCACCCAGGGAGGGCCTCACGAGCAGTGCTTC.

This chain joins TRBV7-9 and TRBJ2-7, with 10 bases fitting TRBD2. CDR3 length: 14 residues. Germline V gives CDR1 SEHNR, CDR2 FQNEAQ (reference sequence). V was pared by 5 bases and J by 4 bases, with 5 bases of the junction left unmatched. This CDR3 is CASSPTSGPYEQYF. As DNA, the CDR3 is TGTGCCAGCAGCCCGACTAGCGGGCCATACGAGCAGTACTTC.

In its sample, this clone was seen a few times. The CDR3 nucleotides are TGTGCCACCAACCGGGACAGGCCCAACGAGCAGTACTTC. This sequence encodes CATNRDRPNEQYF. The chain uses TRBV6-1 and TRBJ2-7; 8 bases agree with TRBD1. V trimming: 10 bases; J trimming: 5 bases; junction bases outside the gene matches: 10. The V gene's germline CDR1 is MNHNS and CDR2 SASEGT. The CDR3 is 13 amino acids.

This sequence joins TRBV27 and TRBJ2-1; 11 nucleotides agree with TRBD2. This CDR3 is 13 amino acids long. Germline-derived CDR1 and CDR2 are MNHEY and SMNVEV (reference sequence). V dropped 5 bases and J dropped 9; count of bases not matched to a gene: 3. CDR3 nucleotides: TGTGCCAGCAGTAGAGGGACTAGCGGTGAGCAGTTCTTC. Amino acid sequence: CASSRGTSGEQFF.

This clone was observed a few times. The genes are TRBV30 and TRBJ1-4; D ambiguous. The CDR3 has 15 residues. V dropped 2 bases and J dropped 3 bases, with 13 bases sitting between them. Germline V gene sequence: CDR1 GTSNPN, CDR2 SVGIG (reference sequence). CDR3 residues: CAWSKGALANEKLFF. The CDR3 DNA reads TGTGCCTGGAGTAAGGGAGCGTTGGCTAATGAAAAACTGTTTTTT.

A remark on this clone: One end of the junction fails to match germline, which may point to a read error. The V gene is TRBV7-9, the J gene TRBJ1-1, with D possibly being TRBD1 (6 bases). Germline CDR1 is SEHNR and CDR2 is FQNEAQ (reference sequence). The CDR3 is 13 residues long. The chain's CDR3 is CASSLAWDIEAFF. In DNA form, the CDR3 reads TGTGCCAGCAGCCTAGCATGGGACATTGAAGCTTTCTTT.

The table lists this clone with a count of one. V and J are TRBV6-5 and TRBJ2-7; possible D gene TRBD1, 6 bases. The CDR3 extends over 15 amino acids. Germline V gene sequence: CDR1 MNHEY, CDR2 SVGAGI. Trimming shortened V by 3 bases and J by 0 bases, and 12 bases separated the two germline ends. The DNA for the CDR3 is TGTGCCAGCAGTTATGCCGGGACACTCTCCTACGAGCAGTACTTC. Its protein product is CASSYAGTLSYEQYF.